A single sample is the source of the 19 T cell receptor beta chains below, sequenced in a study of control samples from healthy donors and cancer patients. Method: immunoSEQ multiplex PCR; TCRdb's copy keeps in-frame clones and lacks some. The sample consists of approximately 190,000 clones, around 90% of them appearing once. The sequenced material came from blood. Receptors originate from a man aged 25-45 years in good health.

The chain is built from TRBV6-5 and TRBJ2-1, with D possibly called TRBD1 or TRBD2 (5 bases each). Germline loops: CDR1 MNHEY, CDR2 SVGAGI. Trimming shortened V by 7 bases and J by 0 bases, and 13 bases separated the two germline ends. This CDR3 contains 15 residues. CDR3 bases: TGTGCCAGCAACGGTGCAGGGAGCTCCTACAATGAGCAGTTCTTC. Residues: CASNGAGSSYNEQFF.

In DNA form, the CDR3 reads TGCGCCAGCATCCGGGGACCGGGGAGGGAAGAGACCCAGTACTTC. Protein: CASIRGPGREETQYF. The rearrangement joins TRBV5-1 to TRBJ2-5, with TRBD2 matching over 7 bases. Germline CDR1 SGHRS, CDR2 YFSETQ. V trimming: 6 bases; J trimming: 3 bases; junction bases outside the gene matches: 11. This CDR3 region has 15 residues. The full variable domain, completed using reference TRBV5-1 and TRBJ2-5, is KAGVTQTPRYLIKTRGQQVTLSCSPISGHRSVSWYQQTPGQGLQFLFEYFSETQRNKGNFPGRFSGRQFSNSRSEMNVSTLELGDSALYLCASIRGPGREETQYFGPGTRLLVL.

The V and J genes are TRBV3-1 (or the pseudogene TRBV3-2) and TRBJ1-1, with no clear D. The CDR3 is made up of 13 amino acids. The V gene lost 7 bases and the J gene lost 1 base, with 10 bases spanning the gap. Germline CDR1 reads LGHDT; CDR2 reads YNNKEL (reference sequence). The CDR3 spells CASTVGGNTEAFF. CDR3 nucleotides: TGTGCCAGCACCGTAGGAGGGAACACTGAAGCTTTCTTT.

J is TRBJ2-3 and V is TRBV20-1; D uncertain. V shed 2 bases and J shed 6 bases, with 6 bases lying between them. This CDR3 has 11 residues. Germline V gives CDR1 DFQATT, CDR2 SNEGSKA (reference sequence). The chain's CDR3 is CSARLGDTQYF. The CDR3 DNA sequence: TGCAGTGCTAGATTGGGCGATACGCAGTATTTT.

V and J are TRBV11-3 and TRBJ2-3; D is unclear. CDR3 length: 12 residues. V dropped 4 bases and J dropped 8 bases, with 10 bases sitting between them. Germline V CDR1 and CDR2: SGHNT, YENEEA. The CDR3 DNA is TGTGCCAGCAGCTCTCACACGGGTACGCAGTATTTT. Protein product: CASSSHTGTQYF.

J is TRBJ1-2 and V is TRBV7-9; the D gene is possibly TRBD1 (5 bases). Deletions cut 3 bases from V and 5 bases from J, with 10 bases between. Germline CDR1 is SEHNR and CDR2 is FQNEAQ (reference sequence). The CDR3 consists of 13 residues. The CDR3 DNA reads TGTGCCAGCAGCTTCGGGAAGGGGTATGGCTACACCTTC. Protein sequence: CASSFGKGYGYTF.

The V and J genes are TRBV7-2 and TRBJ1-1; maybe TRBD1 (6 bases). The CDR3 totals 14 residues. The V end was cut by 6 bases, the J end by 4 bases, with 15 bases between. Germline V gene data show CDR1 as SGHTA and CDR2 as FQGNSA. The CDR3 region is CASRIGRGSTEAFF. Written as DNA, the CDR3 is TGTGCCAGCAGGATAGGCAGGGGAAGCACTGAAGCTTTCTTT. Using reference TRBV7-2 and TRBJ1-1 for the parts outside the CDR3, the full variable domain is GAGVSQSPSNKVTEKGKDVELRCDPISGHTALYWYRQSLGQGLEFLIYFQGNSAPDKSGLPSDRFSAERTGGSVSTLTIQRTQQEDSAVYLCASRIGRGSTEAFFGQGTRLTVV.

V usage is TRBV27 and J usage is TRBJ2-7; 10 positions agree with TRBD1. Looked up from germline, CDR1 is MNHEY and CDR2 is SMNVEV (reference sequence). J gave up 3 bases and V 4 bases, and 3 bases lay outside the gene matches. The CDR3 extends over 14 amino acids. CDR3 protein: CASSSRTGGYEQYF. The CDR3 DNA sequence: TGTGCCAGCAGTTCAAGGACAGGGGGCTACGAGCAGTACTTC.

The rearrangement joins TRBV5-4 to TRBJ2-7; 9 bases map to TRBD1. The CDR3 has 15 residues. Trimming cost V 4 bases and J 3 bases; bases outside gene matches: 8. CDR1 is SGHNT and CDR2 is YYREEE in the germline V gene (reference sequence). The CDR3 is CASSAQGAGYYEQYF. Here the CDR3 DNA reads TGTGCCAGCAGCGCACAGGGGGCGGGATACTACGAGCAGTACTTC.

This clone was seen just once. The chain couples TRBV6-2 or TRBV6-3 to TRBJ2-2, with 8 nucleotides matching TRBD1. V lost 6 bases, J lost 4 bases, and 4 bases stayed unmatched. The CDR3 consists of 14 residues. Germline-derived CDR1 and CDR2 are MNHEY and SVGEGT. The CDR3 reads CASSFDRGTGELFF. DNA for the CDR3: TGTGCCAGCAGCTTCGACAGGGGCACCGGGGAGCTGTTTTTT.

The rearrangement uses TRBV27 and TRBJ1-5, with D possibly matching TRBD1 (6 bases). V lost 5 bases and J 4 bases, leaving 18 bases between the germline ends. CDR1 is MNHEY and CDR2 is SMNVEV in the germline V gene (reference sequence). The CDR3 runs to 16 residues. CDR3 in amino acids: CASSRLGVGANQPQHF. CDR3 DNA sequence: TGTGCCAGCAGTCGCCTCGGGGTGGGGGCGAATCAGCCCCAGCATTTT.

The CDR3 spells CASSFFYEQFF. CDR3 DNA: TGTGCCAGCAGCTTCTTCTATGAGCAGTTCTTC. J is TRBJ2-1 and V is TRBV5-8; no clear D gene. The germline V and J ends were trimmed by 2 bases and 8 bases, with 5 bases remaining between them. This CDR3 region has 11 residues. The germline V gene has CDR1 SGHTS and CDR2 YDEGEE.

The V gene is TRBV12-3 or TRBV12-4, the J gene TRBJ1-1; TRBD1 is a possible D gene (6 bases). This CDR3 contains 12 residues. V was pared by 3 bases and J by 6 bases, with 8 bases between. CDR3 region: CASSFGGPEAFF. The CDR3 nucleotides are TGTGCCAGCAGTTTTGGGGGGCCTGAAGCTTTCTTT.

A note on this clone: The junction shows a germline mismatch at one end, possibly a read error. The chain uses TRBV9 and TRBJ2-3; D not resolved. This CDR3 is 12 amino acids long. Germline CDR1 is SGDLS and CDR2 is YYNGEE. The CDR3 region is CASSLSRDTQYF. CDR3 bases: TGTGCCAGCAGCCTTAGCAGAGATACGCAGTATTTT.

The V call is TRBV19, the J call TRBJ2-7; D is perhaps TRBD1 (6 bases). V was clipped by 3 bases and J by 4 bases, with 13 bases between them. This CDR3 is 14 amino acids long. Germline assignment: CDR1 LNHDA and CDR2 SQIVND (reference sequence). CDR3 sequence: CASSIGTTGYEQYF. The CDR3 DNA follows: TGTGCCAGTAGTATTGGGACAACCGGATACGAGCAGTACTTC.

The rearrangement uses TRBV5-4 and TRBJ2-1; no clear D gene. Trimming left V 2 bases short and J 5 bases short, with 20 bases between. The length of the CDR3 is 17 residues. Germline V lookup: CDR1 SGHNT, CDR2 YYREEE (reference sequence). CDR3 in DNA: TGTGCCAGCAGCTTTCCCCCCAGTTACCTTGGAGACAATGAGCAGTTCTTC. It specifies CASSFPPSYLGDNEQFF. The whole variable domain, filled in from reference TRBV5-4 and TRBJ2-1, reads ETGVTQSPTHLIKTRGQQVTLRCSSQSGHNTVSWYQQALGQGPQFIFQYYREEENGRGNFPPRFSGLQFPNYSSELNVNALELDDSALYLCASSFPPSYLGDNEQFFGPGTRLTVL.

The CDR3 loop reads CASIPGVAYNEQFF. The CDR3 nucleotides are TGTGCCAGCATTCCGGGGGTAGCCTACAATGAGCAGTTCTTC. The V and J genes are TRBV5-8 and TRBJ2-1; TRBD2 is a possible D gene (6 bases). Deletions cut 6 bases from V and 2 bases from J, with 12 bases between. Germline V CDR1 and CDR2: SGHTS, YDEGEE. The CDR3 has 14 amino acids.

V usage is TRBV23-1 and J usage is TRBJ1-4; no definite D call. TRBV23-1 qualifies as an ORF whose function is uncertain. Trimming left V 4 bases short and J 2 bases short, with 14 bases between. The CDR3 sequence is 16 residues long. The chain's CDR3 is CASSLGSTGTNEKLFF. Here the CDR3 DNA reads TGCGCCAGCAGTCTAGGTTCGACGGGGACTAATGAAAAACTGTTTTTT.

This clone was counted only a few times. The chain is built from TRBV7-3 and TRBJ2-1; D is undetermined. Germline V gives CDR1 SGHTA, CDR2 FQGTGA. The germline V and J ends were trimmed by 5 bases and 5 bases, with 10 bases remaining between them. This CDR3 is 13 amino acids long. This chain's CDR3 is CASSPGPNNEQFF. The CDR3 region has the DNA TGTGCCAGCAGCCCCGGGCCCAACAATGAGCAGTTCTTC.